A selection of T cell receptor beta chains follows, all from one sample in a study of blood T cells in healthy people across ages. TCRdb re-called the 5' RACE reads through MiXCR, storing one row per CDR3 protein. The sample includes hundreds of thousands of distinct CDR3 sequences, roughly 44% of them seen just once. Specimen: blood. The source of these receptors is a man aged 60 to 69 in good health. Each CDR3 is given with its conserved first and last residue. The D gene is left open where the match is weak. Not every row has a clone size; where given, it reads once, few, many or a size class.

TRBV5-1,TRBJ2-5,.,.,TGCGTCAGCAGCTTGGCCATTGGGATACAAGAGACCCAGTACTTC,CVSSLAIGIQETQYF
TRBV6-2/TRBV6-3,TRBJ2-1,TRBD2,once,TGTGCCAGCAGGGAGCGGGGGGGCGGGGATGAGCAGTTCTTC,CASRERGGGDEQFF
TRBV20-1,TRBJ2-1,.,.,TGCAGTTTCTTTCTGGGCAATGAGCAGTTCTTC,CSFFLGNEQFF
TRBV5-1,TRBJ2-3,.,once,TGCGCCGGCAGCTTCGGGGCTAGGCGCGGGGATACGCAGTATTTT,CAGSFGARRGDTQYF
TRBV27,TRBJ2-3,TRBD1,.,TGTGCCAGCAGTACGATGACAGGGGGCAGGGATAGAGATACGCAGTATTTT,CASSTMTGGRDRDTQYF
TRBV12-3/TRBV12-4,TRBJ2-7,TRBD1,once,TGTGCCAGCAGTGTACAGGGGTACTACAAGCAGTACTTC,CASSVQGYYKQYF
TRBV6-6,TRBJ2-1,TRBD1,once,TGTGCCAGCAGTAGGTCCTGGGACAGACAAGAGACCCAGTTCTTC,CASSRSWDRQETQFF
TRBV6-2/TRBV6-3,TRBJ1-5,.,.,TGTGCCAGCAGTTATAACAGAGTTAATCAGCCCCAGCATTTT,CASSYNRVNQPQHF
TRBV7-2,TRBJ1-1,.,.,TGTGCCAGCAGCCGCTGGACAAATGAAGCTTTCTTT,CASSRWTNEAFF
TRBV18,TRBJ1-2,.,.,TGTGCCAGCTCACCAGAGGATGGCTACACCTTC,CASSPEDGYTF
TRBV25-1,TRBJ1-1,.,.,TGTGCCAGCAGTGAATCGGTGGGCGGGGGGAACACTGAAGCTTTCTTT,CASSESVGGGNTEAFF